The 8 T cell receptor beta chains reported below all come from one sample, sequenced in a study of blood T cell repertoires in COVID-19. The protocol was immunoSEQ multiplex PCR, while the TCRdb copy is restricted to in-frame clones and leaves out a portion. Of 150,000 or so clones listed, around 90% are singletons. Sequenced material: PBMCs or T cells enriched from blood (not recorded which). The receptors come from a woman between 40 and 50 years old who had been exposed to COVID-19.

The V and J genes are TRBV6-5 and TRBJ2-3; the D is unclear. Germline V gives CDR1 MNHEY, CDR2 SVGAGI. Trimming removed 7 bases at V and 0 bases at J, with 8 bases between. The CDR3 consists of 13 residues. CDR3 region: CASTTVSTDTQYF. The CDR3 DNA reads TGTGCCAGCACAACGGTGAGCACAGATACGCAGTATTTT.

CDR3 sequence (DNA): TGTGCCAGCAGATTCGGACTCCCAACCGGGGAGCTGTTTTTT. Protein sequence: CASRFGLPTGELFF. This rearrangement joins TRBV27 to TRBJ2-2; perhaps TRBD2 as D (5 bases). Germline CDR1 and CDR2: MNHEY and SMNVEV (reference sequence). With 6 bases removed from V and 5 bases from J, the gap between germline ends came to 13 bases. The CDR3 runs 14 residues.

The CDR3 spells CASSRSSGVGNEQYF. In DNA form, the CDR3 reads TGTGCCAGTAGTAGGTCCAGCGGGGTAGGAAACGAGCAGTACTTC. The rearrangement uses TRBV19 and TRBJ2-7; TRBD2 matches 7 bases. Germline lookup yields CDR1 LNHDA and CDR2 SQIVND (reference sequence). V lost 4 bases, J lost 5 bases, and 11 bases stayed unmatched. The CDR3 contains 15 residues.

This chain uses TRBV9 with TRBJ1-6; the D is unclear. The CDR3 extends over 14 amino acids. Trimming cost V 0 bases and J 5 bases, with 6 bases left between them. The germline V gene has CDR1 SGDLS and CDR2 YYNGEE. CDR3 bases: TGTGCCAGCAGCGTAGCTACGGATAATTCACCCCTCCACTTT. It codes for CASSVATDNSPLHF.

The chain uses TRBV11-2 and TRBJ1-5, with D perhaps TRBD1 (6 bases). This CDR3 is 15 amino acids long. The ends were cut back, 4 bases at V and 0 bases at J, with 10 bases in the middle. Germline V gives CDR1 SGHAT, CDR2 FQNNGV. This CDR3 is CASSSTGYSNQPQHF. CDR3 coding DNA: TGTGCCAGCAGCTCTACAGGGTATAGCAATCAGCCCCAGCATTTT.

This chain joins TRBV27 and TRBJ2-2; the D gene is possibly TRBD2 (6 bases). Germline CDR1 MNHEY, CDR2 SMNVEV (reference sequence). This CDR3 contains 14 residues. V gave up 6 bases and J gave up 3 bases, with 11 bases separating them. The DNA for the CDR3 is TGTGCCAGCAGCCCAGCGGGCCACACCGGGGAGCTGTTTTTT. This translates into CASSPAGHTGELFF.

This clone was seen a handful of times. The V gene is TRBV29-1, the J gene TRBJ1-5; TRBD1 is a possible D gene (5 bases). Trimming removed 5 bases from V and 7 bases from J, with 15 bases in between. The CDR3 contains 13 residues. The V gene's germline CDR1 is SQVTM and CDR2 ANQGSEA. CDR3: CSVKVRVSQPQHF. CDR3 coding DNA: TGCAGCGTTAAGGTCAGGGTCTCACAGCCCCAGCATTTT.

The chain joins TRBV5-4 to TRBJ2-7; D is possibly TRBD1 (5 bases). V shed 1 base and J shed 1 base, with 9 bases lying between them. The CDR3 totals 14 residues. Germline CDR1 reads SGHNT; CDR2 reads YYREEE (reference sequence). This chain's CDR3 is CASSLTGFSYEQYF. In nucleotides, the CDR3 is TGTGCCAGCAGCTTGACAGGATTTTCCTACGAGCAGTACTTC.